Below, 15 T cell receptor beta chains from the same sample are listed, as sequenced in a study of radiation and T cells in renal cell carcinoma. As for time point: blood 4 weeks post-SBRT, at nephrectomy. Regarding treatment: 15 Gy SBRT to primary tumor, nephrectomy 4 weeks later. Only in-frame clones appear in the TCRdb table, and some are missing; sequencing was by immunoSEQ multiplex PCR. Found here are approximately 150,000 clones, about 86% of them singletons; the top ten hold under 20%. The sample consisted of blood, taken from a patient whose treatment included radiotherapy and nephrectomy. These receptors all stem from a woman aged 45-60 years with renal cell carcinoma.

The chain carries TRBV28 and TRBJ1-4; the D is unclear. Trimming cost V 7 bases and J 8 bases, with 14 bases left between them. The CDR3 loop spans 13 amino acids. Germline V CDR1 and CDR2: MDHEN, SYDVKM. CDR3 coding DNA: TGTGCCAGCAAAGAACTTTCCGTAGAAAAACTGTTTTTT. This translates into CASKELSVEKLFF. The full variable domain, its missing parts supplied by reference TRBV28 and TRBJ1-4, is DVKVTQSSRYLVKRTGEKVFLECVQDMDHENMFWYRQDPGLGLRLIYFSYDVKMKEKGDIPEGYSVSREKKERFSLILESASTNQTSMYLCASKELSVEKLFFGSGTQLSVL.

The genes are TRBV5-6 and TRBJ2-7; D not certain. This CDR3 has 15 residues. The V gene's germline CDR1 is SGHDT and CDR2 YYEEEE. V lost 3 bases and J 0 bases, leaving 13 bases between the germline ends. The CDR3 bases are TGTGCCAGCAGCTCTATTTTCACAGCCTCCTACGAGCAGTACTTC. Translation gives CASSSIFTASYEQYF. The full variable domain, in which reference TRBV5-6 and TRBJ2-7 provide the parts outside the CDR3, is DAGVTQSPTHLIKTRGQQVTLRCSPKSGHDTVSWYQQALGQGPQFIFQYYEEEERQRGNFPDRFSGHQFPNYSSELNVNALLLGDSALYLCASSSIFTASYEQYFGPGTRLTVT.

This chain uses TRBV11-3 with TRBJ2-3; 7 nucleotides align to TRBD2. The V gene's germline CDR1 is SGHNT and CDR2 YENEEA. V shed 3 bases, J shed 0 bases, and the junction held 9 bases outside the gene matches. This CDR3 region has 17 residues. The CDR3, as DNA: TGTGCCAGCAGCTTGGGTCTAGCGGATCCTAGCACAGATACGCAGTATTTT. This codes for CASSLGLADPSTDTQYF.

The chain combines TRBV27 with TRBJ2-3; tentatively, D is TRBD2 (6 bases). Trimming cost V 9 bases and J 5 bases, with 15 bases left between them. The CDR3 runs to 13 residues. Germline values: CDR1 MNHEY, CDR2 SMNVEV (reference sequence). The CDR3 spells CASAGTPEDTQYF. CDR3 coding DNA: TGTGCCAGTGCCGGGACTCCCGAAGATACGCAGTATTTT.

V usage is TRBV7-2 and J usage is TRBJ2-7; 14 bases are a match to TRBD2. This CDR3 is 17 amino acids long. V lost 5 bases and J lost 0; bases outside the gene matches: 6. CDR1 is SGHTA, CDR2 FQGNSA, per germline. The CDR3 region is CASSPGLAGVPSYEQYF. The DNA of the CDR3 is TGTGCCAGCAGCCCGGGACTAGCGGGGGTTCCCTCCTACGAGCAGTACTTC.

This sequence joins TRBV29-1 and TRBJ2-1; TRBD1 is a possible D gene (6 bases). The V end lost 6 bases, the J end lost 4 bases, and 13 bases lay between the germline ends. The CDR3 has 13 residues. Germline assignment: CDR1 SQVTM and CDR2 ANQGSEA. This CDR3 reads CSVIGTSYNEQFF. CDR3 DNA: TGCAGCGTAATAGGGACATCTTACAATGAGCAGTTCTTC.

This rearrangement joins TRBV7-2 to TRBJ2-5; D gene unclear. Germline-derived CDR1 and CDR2 are SGHTA and FQGNSA. Trimming stripped 1 base from V and 5 bases from J, with 8 bases between. The CDR3 totals 13 residues. Here the CDR3 reads CASSLVTEETQYF. CDR3 nucleotides: TGTGCCAGCAGCTTAGTAACTGAGGAGACCCAGTACTTC. Together with reference TRBV7-2 and TRBJ2-5, the CDR3 gives the full variable domain: GAGVSQSPSNKVTEKGKDVELRCDPISGHTALYWYRQSLGQGLEFLIYFQGNSAPDKSGLPSDRFSAERTGGSVSTLTIQRTQQEDSAVYLCASSLVTEETQYFGPGTRLLVL.

The rearrangement uses TRBV15 and TRBJ2-7; D uncertain. The CDR3 totals 13 residues. Germline CDR1 and CDR2: LNHNV and YYDKDF (reference sequence). Trimming removed 3 bases at V and 4 bases at J, with 10 bases between. CDR3 DNA: TGTGCCACCAGCAGCATGCAAACGTACGAGCAGTACTTC. Translating it yields CATSSMQTYEQYF.

The CDR3 DNA sequence: TGTGCCAGCAGCGTAGAGGGGGCCTCTGGAAACACCATATATTTT. Residues: CASSVEGASGNTIYF. The V call is TRBV9, the J call TRBJ1-3, with 7 nucleotides matching TRBD1. The CDR3 runs 15 residues. Trimming cost V 0 bases and J 0 bases; bases outside gene matches: 0. Looked up from germline, CDR1 is SGDLS and CDR2 is YYNGEE. Based on the CDR3 plus reference TRBV9 and TRBJ1-3, the full variable domain is DSGVTQTPKHLITATGQRVTLRCSPRSGDLSVYWYQQSLDQGLQFLIQYYNGEERAKGNILERFSAQQFPDLHSELNLSSLELGDSALYFCASSVEGASGNTIYFGEGSWLTVV.

V and J are TRBV6-6 and TRBJ1-5; no firm D call. Deletions cut 0 bases from V and 1 base from J, with 7 bases between. The germline CDR1 and CDR2 sequences are MNHNY and SVGAGI (reference sequence). This CDR3 comprises 15 residues. Here the CDR3 DNA reads TGTGCCAGCAGTTACTCGTTAGAGAGCAATCAGCCCCAGCATTTT. Encoded protein: CASSYSLESNQPQHF.

This clone appeared once. The chain has TRBV5-6 and TRBJ1-3, with D maybe TRBD1 (5 bases). CDR1 is SGHDT, CDR2 YYEEEE, per germline. The V end lost 2 bases, the J end lost 1 base, and 13 bases lay between the germline ends. The CDR3 consists of 16 residues. The CDR3 sequence: CASSLRDAGSGNTIYF. The CDR3 nucleotides read TGTGCCAGCAGCTTAAGGGACGCCGGTTCTGGAAACACCATATATTTT.

CDR3 loop: CATRGEREQPQHF. In nucleotides, the CDR3 is TGTGCCACGCGGGGGGAAAGGGAGCAGCCCCAGCATTTT. The V call is TRBV19, the J call TRBJ1-5, with D perhaps matching TRBD1 (5 bases). This CDR3 is 13 amino acids long. The ends were cut back, 10 bases at V and 7 bases at J, with 17 bases in the middle. Germline V lookup: CDR1 LNHDA, CDR2 SQIVND (reference sequence).

V gene TRBV25-1 combines with J gene TRBJ2-7, with D uncertain. CDR1 and CDR2 (germline): MGHDK, SYGVNS. This CDR3 spans 13 amino acids. V lost 4 bases and J 6 bases, leaving 13 bases between the germline ends. The CDR3 here is CASSVIFVSEQYF. CDR3 DNA: TGTGCCAGCAGTGTCATCTTTGTTAGCGAGCAGTACTTC.

The gene calls are TRBV2 and TRBJ2-4; TRBD1 might be the D (6 bases). Deletions cut 4 bases from V and 2 bases from J, with 12 bases between. Germline CDR1 reads SNHLY; CDR2 reads FYNNEI. CDR3 length: 15 amino acids. The CDR3 spells CASSADSGPKNIQYF. CDR3 bases: TGTGCCAGCAGTGCGGACAGCGGTCCCAAAAACATTCAGTACTTC.

The chain couples TRBV18 to TRBJ2-1; TRBD2 is a possible D gene (6 bases). The CDR3 covers 16 residues. Per germline, CDR1 KGHSH and CDR2 LQKENI. The ends were cut back, 4 bases at V and 7 bases at J, with 20 bases in the middle. The chain's CDR3 is CASSLGGLASRNEQFF. For the CDR3, the DNA is TGTGCCAGCTCACTCGGCGGGCTAGCGAGTAGGAATGAGCAGTTCTTC.